The rows below give T cell receptor beta chains drawn from one sample of a study of cytomegalovirus exposure and HLA in healthy donors. Here immunoSEQ multiplex PCR was the method, and the copy in TCRdb shows in-frame clones only, minus some. The data show about 140,000 clones, around 73% seen once. Sequencing was performed on PBMCs. These receptors originate from a woman in her forties in good health and CMV-seronegative. CDR3s include the opening cysteine and the closing phenylalanine or tryptophan. Each record gives: D gene, V gene, J gene, CDR3 protein. D genes are given only for firm matches.

d_call: TRBD1; v_call: TRBV5-4; j_call: TRBJ2-7; cdr3_aa: CASSLDRGSSYEQYF
d_call: -; v_call: TRBV7-2; j_call: TRBJ2-7; cdr3_aa: CASGLGGPYEQYF
d_call: -; v_call: TRBV10-1; j_call: TRBJ1-1; cdr3_aa: CASSEDRNTEAFF
d_call: -; v_call: TRBV5-4; j_call: TRBJ2-3; cdr3_aa: CASISRNTDTQYF
d_call: -; v_call: TRBV19; j_call: TRBJ1-4; cdr3_aa: CASSPLWAATNEKLFF
d_call: -; v_call: TRBV5-4; j_call: TRBJ1-1; cdr3_aa: CASTLDGTEAFF
d_call: TRBD2; v_call: TRBV27; j_call: TRBJ2-7; cdr3_aa: CASKTPSKRGGLYEQYF
d_call: -; v_call: TRBV6-5; j_call: TRBJ1-4; cdr3_aa: CASSPGATNEKLFF
d_call: -; v_call: TRBV15; j_call: TRBJ1-1; cdr3_aa: CATTGVRDSEAFF
d_call: -; v_call: TRBV29-1; j_call: TRBJ1-1; cdr3_aa: CSVESRASNTEAFF
d_call: -; v_call: TRBV27; j_call: TRBJ1-2; cdr3_aa: CASRPGSGYTGYGYTF
d_call: -; v_call: TRBV7-2; j_call: TRBJ1-5; cdr3_aa: CASSLTDTLQPQHF
d_call: -; v_call: TRBV5-4; j_call: TRBJ2-2; cdr3_aa: CASSFPGAGELFF
d_call: TRBD1; v_call: TRBV5-1; j_call: TRBJ1-4; cdr3_aa: CASSLGDSTNEKLFF
d_call: -; v_call: TRBV9; j_call: TRBJ1-2; cdr3_aa: CASSTDGFLYGYTF
d_call: -; v_call: TRBV5-1; j_call: TRBJ1-1; cdr3_aa: CASSLVGGPGTEAFF
d_call: -; v_call: TRBV5-1; j_call: TRBJ1-1; cdr3_aa: CASSFVPGSATEAFF
d_call: -; v_call: TRBV4-1; j_call: TRBJ2-1; cdr3_aa: CASSQPGTTSYNEQFF
d_call: TRBD2; v_call: TRBV2; j_call: TRBJ2-5; cdr3_aa: CASSEVAGRDIETQYF
d_call: -; v_call: TRBV5-1; j_call: TRBJ1-1; cdr3_aa: CASSLDLGVPNTEAFF
d_call: -; v_call: TRBV6-1; j_call: TRBJ2-5; cdr3_aa: CASSEAGGARVETQYF
d_call: -; v_call: TRBV4-1; j_call: TRBJ1-1; cdr3_aa: CASSQERTGEAFF
d_call: -; v_call: TRBV25-1; j_call: TRBJ2-1; cdr3_aa: CASRAFGGVGQFF
d_call: TRBD1; v_call: TRBV5-6; j_call: TRBJ2-1; cdr3_aa: CASRHGTGPNEQFF
d_call: -; v_call: TRBV10-1; j_call: TRBJ1-4; cdr3_aa: CASISGTNEKLFF
d_call: -; v_call: TRBV13; j_call: TRBJ1-3; cdr3_aa: CASSLFAGYSGNTIYF
d_call: TRBD1; v_call: TRBV7-3; j_call: TRBJ2-6; cdr3_aa: CASRQDRGPSGANVLTF
d_call: -; v_call: TRBV6-6; j_call: TRBJ1-4; cdr3_aa: CASTPRGVEKLFF
d_call: -; v_call: TRBV5-1; j_call: TRBJ1-1; cdr3_aa: CASSPLTGNTEAFF
d_call: TRBD1; v_call: TRBV29-1; j_call: TRBJ2-3; cdr3_aa: CSVAPGQGSDTQYF
d_call: TRBD1; v_call: TRBV7-7; j_call: TRBJ2-5; cdr3_aa: CASSQGALETQYF
d_call: TRBD1; v_call: TRBV5-6; j_call: TRBJ2-3; cdr3_aa: CASSFYRGSSTDTQYF
d_call: -; v_call: TRBV27; j_call: TRBJ2-7; cdr3_aa: CASSLSRRNTYEQYF
d_call: -; v_call: TRBV15; j_call: TRBJ2-5; cdr3_aa: CATSGRGGSETQYF
d_call: -; v_call: TRBV7-9; j_call: TRBJ1-6; cdr3_aa: CASSLGRTSSYNSPLHF